Listed here is a single TCR beta chain. Antigen unknown. This entry is derived from a study of glioma-infiltrating T cells after dendritic cell vaccination. Study results and limitations: Few patients contributed both blood and tumor specimens.

V gave up 4 bases and J gave up 5 bases; unmatched junction bases: 9. CDR3 length: 16 residues. CDR1 and CDR2 (germline): SGHNT, YENEEA. Sample time point: after dendritic cell vaccination, including at tumor progression/relapse. No glioblastoma patient carried an isocitrate dehydrogenase mutation. Up to 2 ug genomic DNA was used for TCRB CDR3 amplification. The primer mix had 60 V beta and 13 J beta primers. Libraries were prepared by immunoSEQ multiplex PCR; TCRdb keeps only in-frame clonotypes and omits some of them. Of approximately 93,000 clones in the sample, 85% were seen once. The chain has TRBV11-3 and TRBJ1-4; 8 bases are shared with TRBD1. This receptor was identified in a human donor with glioblastoma. Sequencing used blood, obtained after dendritic cell vaccination. CDR3 residues: CASSSGTGQGNEKLFF. The CDR3 region has the DNA TGTGCCAGCAGCTCGGGGACCGGACAGGGAAATGAAAAACTGTTTTTT.